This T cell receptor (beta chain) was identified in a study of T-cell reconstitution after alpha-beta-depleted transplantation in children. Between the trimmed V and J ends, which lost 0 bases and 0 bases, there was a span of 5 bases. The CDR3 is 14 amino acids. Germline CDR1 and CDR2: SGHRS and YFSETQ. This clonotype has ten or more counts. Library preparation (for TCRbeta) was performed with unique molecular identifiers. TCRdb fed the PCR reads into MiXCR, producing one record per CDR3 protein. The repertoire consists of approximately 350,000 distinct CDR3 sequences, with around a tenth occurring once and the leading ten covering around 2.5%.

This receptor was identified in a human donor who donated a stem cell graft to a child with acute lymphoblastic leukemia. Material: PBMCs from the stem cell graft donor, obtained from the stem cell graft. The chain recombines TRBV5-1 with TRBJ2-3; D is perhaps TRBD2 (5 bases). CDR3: CASSLASSTDTQYF. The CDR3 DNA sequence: TGCGCCAGCAGCTTGGCTAGCAGCACAGATACGCAGTATTTT.